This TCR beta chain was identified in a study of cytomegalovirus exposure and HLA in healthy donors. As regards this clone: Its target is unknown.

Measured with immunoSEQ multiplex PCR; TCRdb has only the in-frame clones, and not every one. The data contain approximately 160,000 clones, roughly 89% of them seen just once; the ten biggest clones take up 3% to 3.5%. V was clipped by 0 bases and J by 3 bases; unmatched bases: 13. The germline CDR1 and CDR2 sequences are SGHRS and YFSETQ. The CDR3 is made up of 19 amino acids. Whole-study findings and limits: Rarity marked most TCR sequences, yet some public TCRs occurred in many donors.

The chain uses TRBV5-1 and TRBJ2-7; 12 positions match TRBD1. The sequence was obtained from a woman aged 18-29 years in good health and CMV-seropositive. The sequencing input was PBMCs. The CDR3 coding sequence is TGCGCCAGCAGCTTGGCGTTGGGGACAGGGGGCGCTGGGGGCTACGAGCAGTACTTC. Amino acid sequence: CASSLALGTGGAGGYEQYF.